The 22 T cell receptor beta chains reported below all come from one sample, sequenced in a study of CD8 T cell repertoires and HIV-1 epitope variants. The assay was immunoSEQ multiplex PCR, and TCRdb's table has in-frame clones only and misses some. The sample has over 90,000 clones, approximately 70% seen once. Sequencing was performed on uncultured baseline CD8+ T cells from peripheral blood mononuclear cells (PBMCs). These receptors originate from a male donor with HIV.

The genes are TRBV6-4 and TRBJ1-5, with D possibly TRBD1 on 5 matching bases. Between the trimmed V and J ends, which lost 10 bases and 0 bases, there was a span of 13 bases. The CDR3 has 14 residues. Germline V gene data show CDR1 as MRHNA and CDR2 as SNTAGT. CDR3 nucleotides: TGTGCCAAGGGTAAGGGGCATAGCAATCAGCCCCAGCATTTT. It encodes CAKGKGHSNQPQHF.

This clone was recorded once. DNA of the CDR3: TGTGCCAGCAGTTATGAACCAGTCCAAGAGACCCAGTACTTC. Protein sequence: CASSYEPVQETQYF. The chain carries TRBV28 and TRBJ2-5; the D is unclear. This CDR3 spans 14 amino acids. Germline V gene data show CDR1 as MDHEN and CDR2 as SYDVKM. V shed 4 bases and J shed 1 base, with 10 bases lying between them.

The rearrangement links TRBV7-9 to TRBJ2-3; unclear D gene. This CDR3 is built from 15 residues. Germline V gene data show CDR1 as SEHNR and CDR2 as FQNEAQ (reference sequence). Trimming stripped 4 bases from V and 3 bases from J, with 14 bases between. CDR3 DNA: TGTGCCAGCAGCTCGGCCTTCGGTAGGACAGATACGCAGTATTTT. It encodes CASSSAFGRTDTQYF.

This clone came up a few times. The genes are TRBV5-4 and TRBJ1-6, with TRBD1 identical over 8 bases. This CDR3 is 17 amino acids long. CDR1 SGHNT and CDR2 YYREEE come from the germline V gene (reference sequence). The V gene end was trimmed by 4 bases and the J gene end by 0 bases; junction bases not matched to a gene: 6. The DNA of the CDR3 is TGTGCCAGCAGCCCGGGGACAGGAATCTCCTATAATTCACCCCTCCACTTT. It translates to CASSPGTGISYNSPLHF.

The rearrangement joins TRBV5-1 to TRBJ2-7, with 15 bases fitting TRBD2. CDR3 length: 17 amino acids. Per the germline V gene, CDR1 is SGHRS and CDR2 is YFSETQ. Trimming cost V 1 base and J 7 bases; bases outside gene matches: 9. The CDR3 DNA reads TGCGCCAGCAGCTTGCAAACCCCGGGACTAGCGGGAGGAGAGCAGTACTTC. It translates to CASSLQTPGLAGGEQYF.

In its sample, this clone was seen once. CDR3 region: CASSYGGSGNTIYF. CDR3 nucleotides: TGTGCCAGCAGTTACGGAGGCTCTGGAAACACCATATATTTT. The genes are TRBV6-6 and TRBJ1-3; D not certain. Germline values: CDR1 MNHNY, CDR2 SVGAGI (reference sequence). The germline V and J ends were trimmed by 2 bases and 0 bases, with 5 bases remaining between them. The CDR3 contains 14 residues.

This clone was seen a few times. The V call is TRBV18, the J call TRBJ2-1; perhaps TRBD2 as D (6 bases). Germline V gives CDR1 KGHSH, CDR2 LQKENI. The CDR3 has 14 residues. The V end was cut by 1 base, the J end by 7 bases, with 11 bases between. DNA for the CDR3: TGTGCCAGCTCACCACTAGGACTACAGAATGAGCAGTTCTTC. This sequence encodes CASSPLGLQNEQFF.

This clone was detected ten times or more. J is TRBJ2-7 and V is TRBV2; unclear D gene. Germline CDR1 and CDR2: SNHLY and FYNNEI. The ends were cut back, 1 base at V and 5 bases at J, with 15 bases in the middle. This CDR3 region has 15 residues. CDR3 coding DNA: TGTGCCAGCAGTGAAGATGTTGGCGACTTTCACGAGCAGTACTTC. Translating gives CASSEDVGDFHEQYF.

The chain recombines TRBV28 with TRBJ2-7; 9 nucleotides align to TRBD1. Trimming removed 6 bases from V and 4 bases from J; junction bases left unmatched: 7. Germline V gene lookup returns CDR1 MDHEN and CDR2 SYDVKM. The CDR3 loop spans 14 amino acids. CDR3 sequence reads: CASRLGQGSYEQYF. CDR3 in DNA: TGTGCCAGCAGATTGGGACAGGGAAGTTACGAGCAGTACTTC.

The chain recombines TRBV5-6 with TRBJ2-3; TRBD2 matches at 11 bases. CDR3 length: 16 residues. The germline V gene encodes CDR1 SGHDT and CDR2 YYEEEE. V trimming: 3 bases; J trimming: 2 bases; junction bases outside the gene matches: 5. The CDR3 sequence is CASSSTSGSFTDTQYF. In DNA, the CDR3 is TGTGCCAGCAGCTCCACTAGCGGGAGTTTCACAGATACGCAGTATTTT. Drawing the rest from reference TRBV5-6 and TRBJ2-3, the complete variable domain is DAGVTQSPTHLIKTRGQQVTLRCSPKSGHDTVSWYQQALGQGPQFIFQYYEEEERQRGNFPDRFSGHQFPNYSSELNVNALLLGDSALYLCASSSTSGSFTDTQYFGPGTRLTVL.

This clone was counted only a few times. The J gene is TRBJ1-2, the V gene TRBV7-8; 7 nucleotides agree with TRBD1. J lost 6 bases, V lost 6 bases, and 10 bases had no gene match. From germline, CDR1 is SGHVS and CDR2 FQNEAQ. The CDR3 contains 14 residues. CDR3 protein: CASSAGRGNHGYTF. The CDR3 nucleotides are TGTGCCAGCAGTGCCGGCAGGGGGAACCATGGCTACACCTTC. Drawing the rest from reference TRBV7-8 and TRBJ1-2, the complete variable domain is GAGVSQSPRYKVAKRGQDVALRCDPISGHVSLFWYQQALGQGPEFLTYFQNEAQLDKSGLPSDRFFAERPEGSVSTLKIQRTQQEDSAVYLCASSAGRGNHGYTFGSGTRLTVV.

This clone was detected only a few times. The gene calls are TRBV27 and TRBJ1-1; no clear D. Trimming took 6 bases from V and 0 from J, leaving 17 bases between them. Germline CDR1 reads MNHEY; CDR2 reads SMNVEV (reference sequence). CDR3 length: 16 residues. CDR3 loop: CASSGRVPFMNTEAFF. CDR3 DNA: TGTGCCAGCAGCGGCCGGGTTCCCTTCATGAACACTGAAGCTTTCTTT.

The chain couples TRBV7-3 to TRBJ2-1; D is perhaps TRBD1 (7 bases). V was cut by 2 bases and J by 7 bases, with 9 bases left in between. The CDR3 length is 13 residues. In germline, CDR1 is SGHTA, CDR2 FQGTGA. CDR3 DNA sequence: TGTGCCAGCAGCTTATCAGGGGGGAATGAGCAGTTCTTC. Its translation is CASSLSGGNEQFF.

The sample holds a few counts of this clone. V gene TRBV7-2 combines with J gene TRBJ2-7; 11 bases agree with TRBD2. Trimming took 7 bases from V and 4 from J; bases not matched to a gene: 6. CDR3 size: 14 residues. Germline lookup yields CDR1 SGHTA and CDR2 FQGNSA. The CDR3 coding sequence is TGTGCCAGCACCCCGCGGACTAGCGGGTACGAGCAGTACTTC. This translates into CASTPRTSGYEQYF.

This clone has a handful of counts. The chain combines TRBV30 with TRBJ2-3, with D perhaps given as TRBD1 or TRBD2 (5 bases each). The CDR3 contains 15 residues. Germline CDR1 GTSNPN, CDR2 SVGIG (reference sequence). Trimming removed 0 bases at V and 3 bases at J, with 13 bases between. The CDR3 sequence: CAWSVRGEGTDTQYF. For the CDR3, the DNA is TGTGCCTGGAGTGTAAGGGGAGAAGGGACAGATACGCAGTATTTT.

The chain carries TRBV5-4 and TRBJ2-7; no clear D gene. V was trimmed by 0 bases and J by 2 bases, leaving 12 bases between them. CDR1 is SGHNT, CDR2 YYREEE, per germline (reference sequence). This CDR3 contains 15 residues. Here the CDR3 DNA reads TGTGCCAGCAGCTTGGGGTTCCAAGTCACCTACGAGCAGTACTTC. Translated: CASSLGFQVTYEQYF.

This clone was found a few times. V gene TRBV5-4 combines with J gene TRBJ1-2; D is perhaps TRBD1 (5 bases). This CDR3 is 15 amino acids long. In germline, CDR1 is SGHNT, CDR2 YYREEE (reference sequence). Trimming cost V 3 bases and J 4 bases, with 16 bases left between them. The CDR3 reads CASSSRRGGTYGYTF. The CDR3 nucleotides read TGTGCCAGCAGCTCACGGCGGGGCGGAACCTATGGCTACACCTTC.

The rearrangement uses TRBV7-9 and TRBJ2-7, with a weak D call TRBD1 (5 bases). The CDR3 has 15 residues. The V gene's germline CDR1 is SEHNR and CDR2 FQNEAQ (reference sequence). V gave up 1 base and J gave up 0 bases, with 10 bases separating them. CDR3 nucleotides: TGTGCCAGCAGCTTAGAACGGCAGGGCTCCTACGAGCAGTACTTC. Amino acid sequence: CASSLERQGSYEQYF.

CDR3 nucleotides: TGTGCCAGCAGTATTTCCCCAGGAGGTTATGGCTACACCTTC. This translates into CASSISPGGYGYTF. The chain combines TRBV28 with TRBJ1-2; D remains unclear. CDR1 and CDR2 (germline): MDHEN, SYDVKM. V gave up 5 bases and J gave up 5 bases, with 15 bases separating them. The CDR3 is made up of 14 amino acids.

The rearrangement joins TRBV7-9 to TRBJ2-3; TRBD1 might be the D (6 bases). The ends were cut back, 1 base at V and 6 bases at J, with 17 bases in the middle. The CDR3 covers 16 residues. CDR1 is SEHNR, CDR2 FQNEAQ, per germline (reference sequence). The CDR3 sequence is CASSLVVAGGGDTQYF. As DNA, the CDR3 is TGTGCCAGCAGCTTAGTAGTAGCTGGGGGCGGGGATACGCAGTATTTT.

This chain connects TRBV15 to TRBJ2-6, with D unresolved. CDR3 length equals 18 residues. Germline CDR1 LNHNV, CDR2 YYDKDF (reference sequence). Trimming cost V 0 bases and J 2 bases, with 14 bases left between them. The CDR3 DNA follows: TGTGCCACCAGCAGAGATCTAAGTCGGGCGCCTGGGGCCAACGTCCTGACTTTC. Its translation is CATSRDLSRAPGANVLTF.

V gene TRBV10-3 combines with J gene TRBJ2-3; TRBD2 matches at 9 bases. Germline CDR1 is ENHRY and CDR2 is SYGVKD. Unmatched junction bases numbered 10, after V lost 6 bases and J lost 6 bases. The CDR3 covers 15 residues. The CDR3 nucleotides are TGTGCCATCAGAAGGAGCGGGGGGCCCGCGGATACGCAGTATTTT. Translation gives CAIRRSGGPADTQYF.